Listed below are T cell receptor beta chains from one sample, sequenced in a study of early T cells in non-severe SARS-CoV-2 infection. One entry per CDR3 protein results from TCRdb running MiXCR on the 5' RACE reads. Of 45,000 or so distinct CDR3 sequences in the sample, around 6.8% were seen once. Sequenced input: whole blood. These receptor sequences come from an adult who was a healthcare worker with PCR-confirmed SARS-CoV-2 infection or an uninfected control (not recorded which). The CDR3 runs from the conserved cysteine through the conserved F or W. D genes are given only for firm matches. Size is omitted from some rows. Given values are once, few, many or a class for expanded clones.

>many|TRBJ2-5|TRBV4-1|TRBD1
CASSQDYYGTAQETQYF
TGCGCCAGCAGCCAAGATTATTATGGGACAGCCCAAGAGACCCAGTACTTC
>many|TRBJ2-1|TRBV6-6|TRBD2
CASNLRSGGGEQFF
TGTGCCAGCAACCTACGGAGCGGGGGAGGTGAGCAGTTCTTC
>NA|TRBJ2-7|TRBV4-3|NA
CASSQGFGLTYEQYF
TGCGCCAGCAGCCAAGGTTTTGGTCTGACCTACGAGCAGTACTTC
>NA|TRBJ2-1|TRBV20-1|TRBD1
CSAYTGGIYNEQFF
TGCAGTGCTTACACAGGGGGGATTTACAATGAGCAGTTCTTC
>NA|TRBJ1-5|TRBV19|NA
CASSIRENQPQHF
TGTGCCAGTAGTATTAGAGAAAATCAGCCCCAGCATTTT
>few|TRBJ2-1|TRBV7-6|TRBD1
CASGQGDFYNEQFF
TGTGCCAGCGGACAGGGGGATTTCTACAATGAGCAGTTCTTC
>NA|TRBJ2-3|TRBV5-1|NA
CASSQTSSPDTQYF
TGCGCCAGCAGCCAGACTAGTTCCCCAGATACGCAGTATTTT
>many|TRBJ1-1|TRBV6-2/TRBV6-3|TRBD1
CASSYATRGTEAFF
TGTGCCAGCAGTTACGCAACCAGGGGGACTGAAGCTTTCTTT
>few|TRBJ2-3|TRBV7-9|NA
CASSLAYGSTDTQYF
TGTGCCAGCAGCTTAGCGTACGGAAGCACAGATACGCAGTATTTT
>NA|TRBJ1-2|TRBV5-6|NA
CASSPKIRKFFGDGYTF
TGTGCCAGCAGCCCGAAGATAAGAAAGTTCTTTGGGGATGGCTACACCTTC
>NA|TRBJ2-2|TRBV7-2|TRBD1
CASSLDTGVTGELFF
TGTGCCAGCAGCTTAGATACAGGGGTCACCGGGGAGCTGTTTTTT
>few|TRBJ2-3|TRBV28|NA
CASSYSTDTQYF
TGTGCCAGCAGCTACAGCACAGATACGCAGTATTTT
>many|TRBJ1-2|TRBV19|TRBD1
CASKTGSNYGYTF
TGTGCCAGTAAGACAGGGTCTAACTATGGCTACACCTTC
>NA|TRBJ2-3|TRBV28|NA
CASSLQSSGTAHTDTQYF
TGTGCCAGCAGTTTACAGTCGTCCGGGACGGCTCACACAGATACGCAGTATTTT
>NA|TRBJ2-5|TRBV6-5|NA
CASSYLGQKETQHF
TGTGCCAGCAGTTACCTTGGACAGAAGGAGACCCAGCACTTC
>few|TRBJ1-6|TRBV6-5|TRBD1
CASSSGQGASPLHF
TGTGCCAGCAGTTCTGGACAGGGGGCTTCACCCCTCCACTTT
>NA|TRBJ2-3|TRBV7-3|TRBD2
CASSRTGGRPDTQYF
TGTGCCAGCAGCCGCACGGGAGGGAGGCCAGATACGCAGTATTTT
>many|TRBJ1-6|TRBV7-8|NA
CASSGSGTMNSPLHF
TGTGCCAGCAGCGGATCCGGGACCATGAATTCACCCCTCCACTTT
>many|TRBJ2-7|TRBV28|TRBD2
CASSPSPSGGPSSYEQYF
TGTGCCAGCAGTCCATCTCCTAGCGGGGGCCCGAGCTCCTACGAGCAGTACTTC
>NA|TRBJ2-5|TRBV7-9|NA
CASSLTDRTQYF
TGTGCCAGCAGCCTGACTGATCGGACCCAGTACTTC
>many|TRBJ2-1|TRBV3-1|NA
CASSLSYRAGSYNEQFF
TGTGCCAGCAGCCTTTCATATCGGGCGGGCTCCTACAATGAGCAGTTCTTC
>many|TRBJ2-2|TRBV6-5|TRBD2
CASNRLAGGANTGELFF
TGTGCCAGCAATCGCCTAGCGGGGGGGGCGAACACCGGGGAGCTGTTTTTT
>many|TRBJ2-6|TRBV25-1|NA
CASQLSGANVLTF
TGTGCCTCACAGCTCTCTGGGGCCAACGTCCTGACTTTC
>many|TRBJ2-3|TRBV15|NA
CATSRGEGGTDTQYF
TGTGCCACCAGCAGAGGAGAGGGGGGGACAGATACGCAGTATTTT
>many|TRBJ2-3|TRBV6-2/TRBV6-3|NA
CASSAGLSTDTQYF
TGTGCCAGCTCCGCCGGCTTATCTACAGATACGCAGTATTTT
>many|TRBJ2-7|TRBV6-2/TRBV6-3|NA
CATNDGQAGSYEQYF
TGTGCCACCAACGACGGGCAGGCCGGTTCCTACGAGCAGTACTTC
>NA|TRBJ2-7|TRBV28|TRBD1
CASSLTGDEQYF
TGTGCCAGCAGTTTGACAGGGGACGAGCAGTACTTC
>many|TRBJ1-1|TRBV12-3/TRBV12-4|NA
CASSFSGHQNTEAFF
TGTGCCAGCAGTTTTTCGGGACACCAGAACACTGAAGCTTTCTTT
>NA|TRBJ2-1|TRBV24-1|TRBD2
CATSDVTSGGLNEQFF
TGTGCCACCAGTGACGTGACTAGCGGGGGGCTAAATGAGCAGTTCTTC